Following are 14 T cell receptor beta chains from one sample sequenced in a study of graft-versus-host responses after intestinal transplantation. The protocol was immunoSEQ multiplex PCR, while the TCRdb copy is restricted to in-frame clones and leaves out a portion. The data show 20,000 to 25,000 clones, with less than 95% seen just once and 0.4% to 0.65% held by the top ten. The sequences come from PBMCs, collected 156 days after intestinal transplant. The receptor set was obtained from a human patient who received an intestinal transplant, so some T cells may come from the graft donor.

The chain has TRBV12-5 and TRBJ2-7, with a weak D call TRBD2 (7 bases). CDR1 LGHNT and CDR2 FRNRAP come from the germline V gene. V lost 3 bases, J lost 2 bases, and 11 bases lay in between. The CDR3 spans 14 residues. The CDR3 region has the DNA TGTGCTAGTGGTTTTGACGGGGGGCCCTACGAGCAGTACTTC. Residues: CASGFDGGPYEQYF.

V and J are TRBV2 and TRBJ2-3, with 8 positions matching TRBD2. CDR3 length: 12 residues. The V gene's germline CDR1 is SNHLY and CDR2 FYNNEI. V shed 5 bases, J shed 6 bases, and the junction held 1 base outside the gene matches. In DNA, the CDR3 is TGTGCCAGCAGTCCGGGGGGGGATACGCAGTATTTT. Encoded protein: CASSPGGDTQYF.

This chain links TRBV11-2 with TRBJ2-7; D might be TRBD2 (5 bases). Germline V gene lookup returns CDR1 SGHAT and CDR2 FQNNGV. The ends were cut back, 1 base at V and 5 bases at J, with 12 bases in the middle. The CDR3 extends over 14 amino acids. Here the CDR3 DNA reads TGTGCCAGCAGCTTAGGGCTAGAGGGCAACGAGCAGTACTTC. Protein product: CASSLGLEGNEQYF.

The rearrangement joins TRBV13 to TRBJ2-7; the D is unclear. CDR1 and CDR2 from the germline V gene are PRHDT and FYEKMQ (reference sequence). The ends were cut back, 0 bases at V and 4 bases at J, with 1 base in the middle. The CDR3 length is 11 residues. Written as DNA, the CDR3 is TGTGCCAGCAGCTTAGGGTACGAGCAGTACTTC. Translated, it gives CASSLGYEQYF.

This chain uses TRBV9 with TRBJ2-2, with unresolved D. CDR1 is SGDLS and CDR2 is YYNGEE in the germline V gene. The CDR3 extends over 16 amino acids. Trimming shortened V by 7 bases and J by 6 bases, and 22 bases separated the two germline ends. CDR3 in DNA: TGTGCCAGCTCCGGAGTGTTGGTCACAAAACCCGGGGAGCTGTTTTTT. This codes for CASSGVLVTKPGELFF.

The count of this clone is one. The rearrangement joins TRBV7-8 to TRBJ2-6, with D hard to call. The V end lost 5 bases, the J end lost 4 bases, and 30 bases lay between the germline ends. The CDR3 is 21 amino acids. CDR1 is SGHVS and CDR2 is FQNEAQ in the germline V gene. CDR3 loop: CASSPLDPLIYSAVGANVLTF. The CDR3 nucleotides read TGTGCCAGCAGCCCCCTAGACCCACTTATTTACTCTGCGGTGGGGGCCAACGTCCTGACTTTC.

The V gene is TRBV9, the J gene TRBJ2-2; D uncertain. Germline lookup yields CDR1 SGDLS and CDR2 YYNGEE. V lost 7 bases and J lost 5, with 3 bases in between. CDR3 length equals 10 residues. The CDR3 nucleotides read TGTGCCAGCGGAACCGGGGAGCTGTTTTTT. As protein: CASGTGELFF.

The chain recombines TRBV2 with TRBJ2-5; the match to TRBD1 covers 7 bases. The end of the DNA is better explained by TRBJ2-7, so the J call may be wrong. The CDR3 spans 14 residues. The germline V gene has CDR1 SNHLY and CDR2 FYNNEI. The CDR3: CASRVGQVTYEQYF. CDR3 DNA: TGTGCCAGCAGGGTTGGACAGGTTACCTACGAGCAGTACTTC.

The sample holds one count of this clone. The chain has TRBV28 and TRBJ1-4, with D possibly matching TRBD1 (6 bases). With 7 bases removed from V and 7 bases from J, the gap between germline ends came to 16 bases. Germline V gene sequence: CDR1 MDHEN, CDR2 SYDVKM. This CDR3 contains 14 residues. The CDR3 nucleotides read TGTGCCAGCACCTACAGGGAGGAGAGTGAAAAACTGTTTTTT. It specifies CASTYREESEKLFF.

V is TRBV6-4 and J is TRBJ2-2; maybe TRBD1 (5 bases). V lost 4 bases and J 4 bases, leaving 10 bases between the germline ends. The CDR3 is 14 residues long. The germline CDR1 and CDR2 sequences are MRHNA and SNTAGT. DNA of the CDR3: TGTGCCAGCAGTGCCTCAGGGATCACCGGGGAGCTGTTTTTT. Protein: CASSASGITGELFF.

The chain couples TRBV6-1 to TRBJ2-7; no clear D gene. V was shortened by 7 bases and J by 0 bases, with 10 bases between the two germline ends. CDR1 is MNHNS, CDR2 SASEGT, per germline. CDR3 size: 13 residues. CDR3 region: CASIPAFSYEQYF. The CDR3 bases are TGTGCCAGCATACCAGCATTCTCCTACGAGCAGTACTTC.

V usage is TRBV6-1 and J usage is TRBJ2-7; D is uncertain. Germline V gives CDR1 MNHNS, CDR2 SASEGT. V lost 2 bases and J lost 7, with 9 bases in between. This CDR3 has 12 amino acids. The CDR3 protein is CASSEIGEEQYF. The CDR3 DNA reads as TGTGCCAGCAGTGAAATTGGGGAAGAGCAGTACTTC.

V gene TRBV19 combines with J gene TRBJ1-2, with D maybe TRBD1 (6 bases). The germline CDR1 and CDR2 sequences are LNHDA and SQIVND (reference sequence). V dropped 5 bases and J dropped 5 bases, with 15 bases sitting between them. CDR3 length: 14 residues. The CDR3 DNA reads as TGTGCCAGTAGTGTATTACAGGGTTGGTATGGCTACACCTTC. It is translated as CASSVLQGWYGYTF.

This clone occurred once. The V gene is TRBV19, the J gene TRBJ2-7, with TRBD1 as a possible D gene (6 bases). The CDR3 is 13 residues long. V was shortened by 5 bases and J by 0 bases, with 8 bases between the two germline ends. The V gene's germline CDR1 is LNHDA and CDR2 SQIVND (reference sequence). The CDR3: CASSRDNSYEQYF. CDR3 bases: TGTGCCAGTAGTCGGGACAACTCCTACGAGCAGTACTTC.